Listed below are T cell receptor beta chains from one sample, sequenced in a study of T-cell reconstitution after alpha-beta-depleted transplantation in children. In TCRdb, the PCR reads were re-called with MiXCR into one record per CDR3 protein. The sample shows roughly 66,000 distinct CDR3 sequences, over 4.5% of them seen only once. Sequenced material: PBMCs, mostly from graft donor cells, taken 180 days after TCRalphabeta/CD19-depleted stem cell transplant. The receptors originated from a boy under three years old who had a stem cell transplant for acute myeloid leukemia, so the T cells may come from the graft donor. CDR3s include the opening cysteine and the closing phenylalanine or tryptophan. Only part of the rows carry a size: once, few, many, or a class if the clone is expanded.

clone_size	v_call	cdr3_length	j_call	cdr3_aa
many	TRBV12-3/TRBV12-4	15	TRBJ1-5	CASSLVGTVYQPQHF
many	TRBV5-4	16	TRBJ2-2	CASLASGQGGDGELFF
many	TRBV20-1	13	TRBJ1-3	CSAPGRVGNTIYF
many	TRBV19	15	TRBJ2-1	CASSGGTGPLQEQFF
many	TRBV16	15	TRBJ1-1	CASSQYQGAPLEAFF
many	TRBV4-3	15	TRBJ1-2	CASSPAPRTLDGYTF
many	TRBV7-6	15	TRBJ1-2	CASSSRTGGNYGYTF
many	TRBV10-3	13	TRBJ1-3	CAISDRVGNTIYF
many	TRBV11-3	13	TRBJ1-1	CASSFTRGTEAFF
many	TRBV29-1	12	TRBJ2-2	CSGVRGAGELFF
many	TRBV13	17	TRBJ2-4	CASSPRRYDRARGIQYF
few	TRBV5-1	14	TRBJ1-1	CASSLIRANTEAFF
many	TRBV15	19	TRBJ2-7	CATSRVGGTGGTVVYEQYF
many	TRBV3-1	16	TRBJ2-2	CASSQASRGTSGELFF
many	TRBV5-6	13	TRBJ2-1	CASSLVGEHEQFF
many	TRBV20-1	16	TRBJ2-6	CSARPWTASGANVLTF
NA	TRBV18	14	TRBJ2-1	CASSPAEVYNEQFF
many	TRBV7-8	17	TRBJ1-1	CASSLRAGGFMNTEAFF
NA	TRBV20-1	20	TRBJ1-4	CSAQAPAGVSRPSTNEKLFF
many	TRBV30	13	TRBJ2-1	CAWVTSLNNEQFF
many	TRBV4-2	17	TRBJ2-2	CASSQVPGQGRTGELFF
many	TRBV12-3/TRBV12-4	16	TRBJ2-2	CASSLDRGVITGELFF
many	TRBV5-6	16	TRBJ2-1	CASSLLAGARVNEQFF
many	TRBV5-1	15	TRBJ2-5	CASSFAPGLQETQYF
many	TRBV7-3	16	TRBJ1-1	CASSLQGAGMNTEAFF
many	TRBV4-3	18	TRBJ1-6	CASSQDNPFSTSGSPLHF
many	TRBV18	14	TRBJ1-5	CASSPGHVNQPQHF
many	TRBV7-9	14	TRBJ2-2	CASSLGTRTGELFF
many	TRBV20-1	12	TRBJ1-6	CSAKGQGSPLHF
many	TRBV7-2	15	TRBJ2-5	CASSLGGGGRETQYF
many	TRBV4-3	14	TRBJ2-1	CASSVSFSYNEQFF
many	TRBV24-1	15	TRBJ2-1	CATSDPRDSYNEQFF
many	TRBV7-9	13	TRBJ2-2	CASSLLVTGELFF
many	TRBV10-3	13	TRBJ2-2	CAISEGRGGELFF
few	TRBV6-5	13	TRBJ1-1	CASRQGWNTEAFF
many	TRBV4-3	16	TRBJ2-1	CASSQVGGSSYNEQFF
many	TRBV6-5	16	TRBJ2-2	CASSYLGSITGGELFF
many	TRBV12-3/TRBV12-4	9	TRBJ1-1	CASSRKAFF
few	TRBV14	15	TRBJ2-3	CASSQGSPGADTQYF
many	TRBV12-3/TRBV12-4	13	TRBJ1-1	CASSLTGGPEAFF
many	TRBV29-1	12	TRBJ1-2	CSVARAPGGYTF
many	TRBV5-1	13	TRBJ1-1	CASSLWTDTEAFF
NA	TRBV4-3	16	TRBJ2-5	CASSQDRDGVSETQYF
many	TRBV12-3/TRBV12-4	14	TRBJ1-5	CASSLMAGNQPQHF
once	TRBV27	13	TRBJ1-1	CASSSLRQFEAFF
many	TRBV12-3/TRBV12-4	14	TRBJ2-7	CASSLLQGTGEQYF
many	TRBV6-2/TRBV6-3	12	TRBJ2-7	CASSYFPGETYF
many	TRBV3-1	13	TRBJ1-1	CASSLIRSPEAFF
many	TRBV4-3	12	TRBJ2-1	CASSQDGDEQFF
many	TRBV5-1	15	TRBJ2-7	CASSLEVKGPYEQYF